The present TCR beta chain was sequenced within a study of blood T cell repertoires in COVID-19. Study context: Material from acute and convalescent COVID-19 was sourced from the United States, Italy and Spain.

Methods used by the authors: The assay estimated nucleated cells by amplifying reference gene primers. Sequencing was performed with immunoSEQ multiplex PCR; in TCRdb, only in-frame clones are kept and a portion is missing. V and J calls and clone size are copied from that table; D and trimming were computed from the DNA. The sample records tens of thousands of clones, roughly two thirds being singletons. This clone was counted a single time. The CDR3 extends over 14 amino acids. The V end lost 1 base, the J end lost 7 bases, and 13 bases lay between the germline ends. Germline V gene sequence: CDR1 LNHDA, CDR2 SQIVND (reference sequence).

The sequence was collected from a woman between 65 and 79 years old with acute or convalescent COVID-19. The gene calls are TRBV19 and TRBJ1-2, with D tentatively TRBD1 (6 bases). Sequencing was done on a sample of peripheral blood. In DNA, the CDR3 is TGTGCCAGTAGTATAGCTCGGCAGGGGTCTGGCTACACCTTC. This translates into CASSIARQGSGYTF. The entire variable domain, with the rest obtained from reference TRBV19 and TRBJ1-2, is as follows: DGGITQSPKYLFRKEGQNVTLSCEQNLNHDAMYWYRQDPGQGLRLIYYSQIVNDFQKGDIAEGYSVSREKKESFPLTVTSAQKNPTAFYLCASSIARQGSGYTFGSGTRLTVV.